The 29 T cell receptor beta chains given below trace back to one sample, sequenced in a study of T cells after posttransplantation cyclophosphamide. Sequenced by immunoSEQ multiplex PCR; TCRdb stores in-frame clones only, minus some. The sample yields tens of thousands of clones, around 94% seen once. Material for sequencing was PBMCs. The origin of the receptors is a woman in her thirties in good health and a related stem cell transplant donor.

The CDR3 spells CASSRTGGEDGYTF. CDR3 sequence (DNA): TGTGCCAGCAGCCGGACAGGGGGCGAAGATGGCTACACCTTC. The chain recombines TRBV4-2 with TRBJ1-2; 11 nucleotides align to TRBD1. V lost 4 bases to trimming and J lost 6 bases; unmatched junction nucleotides: 4. The CDR3 is 14 amino acids. The germline gives CDR1 LGHNA, CDR2 YNFKEQ.

The gene calls are TRBV6-1 and TRBJ2-3; 7 bases are a match to TRBD2. Losses at the gene ends were 6 bases for V and 4 bases for J; bases not matched to a gene: 4. The CDR3 spans 13 residues. Germline V gives CDR1 MNHNS, CDR2 SASEGT. The CDR3 nucleotides read TGTGCCAGCAGGGAGCGGGGCCCAGATACGCAGTATTTT. It specifies CASRERGPDTQYF.

The chain links TRBV4-1 to TRBJ1-1; maybe TRBD1 (5 bases). The V gene's germline CDR1 is MGHRA and CDR2 YSYEKL. V lost 1 base to trimming and J lost 1 base, with 13 bases between them. The CDR3 spans 16 residues. The CDR3 sequence: CASSQGYGHSNTEAFF. The CDR3 coding sequence is TGCGCCAGCAGCCAAGGATATGGACACTCGAACACTGAAGCTTTCTTT.

This chain connects TRBV28 to TRBJ2-7; a possible D gene is TRBD1 (6 bases). The CDR3 covers 14 residues. V lost 6 bases to trimming and J lost 2 bases, with 14 bases between them. Germline values: CDR1 MDHEN, CDR2 SYDVKM. CDR3 DNA: TGTGCCAGCAGACCCCAGGGGACACCCTACGAGCAGTACTTC. Translated: CASRPQGTPYEQYF.

The genes are TRBV7-2 and TRBJ1-1, with 8 positions matching TRBD1. CDR1 is SGHTA and CDR2 is FQGNSA in the germline V gene. The CDR3 covers 17 residues. J was trimmed by 1 base and V by 2 bases; bases with no gene match: 9. This CDR3 is CASSLFAGGSGNTEAFF. The DNA for the CDR3 is TGTGCCAGCAGCTTATTTGCAGGGGGCTCGGGGAACACTGAAGCTTTCTTT.

The chain recombines TRBV7-3 with TRBJ2-7; a weak D match, TRBD1 (5 bases). This CDR3 has 13 residues. Trimming pared 2 bases from V and 3 bases from J, leaving 8 bases between. Germline values: CDR1 SGHTA, CDR2 FQGTGA. CDR3 in amino acids: CASSLDRNYEQYF. CDR3 sequence (DNA): TGTGCCAGCAGCTTAGACAGAAACTACGAGCAGTACTTC.

This chain connects TRBV5-4 to TRBJ2-1; D is unclear. Germline CDR1 and CDR2: SGHNT and YYREEE (reference sequence). The ends were cut back, 2 bases at V and 4 bases at J, with 4 bases in the middle. This CDR3 comprises 12 residues. CDR3: CASSFPYNEQFF. In DNA, the CDR3 is TGTGCCAGCAGCTTCCCTTACAATGAGCAGTTCTTC.

The chain joins TRBV5-1 to TRBJ1-5; D is uncertain. Germline assignment: CDR1 SGHRS and CDR2 YFSETQ. CDR3 size: 12 residues. V was cut by 0 bases and J by 10 bases, with 8 bases left in between. CDR3 bases: TGCGCCAGCAGCTTGGAATCGGGACCCCAGCATTTT. This encodes CASSLESGPQHF.

The chain has TRBV19 and TRBJ2-6; TRBD2 matches 9 bases. Germline CDR1 and CDR2: LNHDA and SQIVND (reference sequence). The junction had 6 bases not matched to a gene; V was cut back by 3 bases and J by 0 bases. The CDR3 spans 18 residues. CDR3 sequence reads: CASSIPSAGGSGANVLTF. The CDR3 region has the DNA TGTGCCAGTAGTATCCCTTCAGCGGGGGGCTCTGGGGCCAACGTCCTGACTTTC.

The rearrangement links TRBV11-2 to TRBJ2-3; 7 nucleotides align to TRBD1. CDR3 length equals 15 residues. V trimming: 3 bases; J trimming: 5 bases; junction bases outside the gene matches: 8. Germline-derived CDR1 and CDR2 are SGHAT and FQNNGV. This CDR3 reads CASSFNTGAGDTQYF. CDR3 sequence (DNA): TGTGCCAGCAGCTTTAACACAGGGGCAGGAGATACGCAGTATTTT.

The rearrangement links TRBV29-1 to TRBJ2-5; 13 positions match TRBD2. CDR3 length: 14 amino acids. J gave up 5 bases and V 6 bases, and 6 bases lay outside the gene matches. The germline CDR1 and CDR2 sequences are SQVTM and ANQGSEA. The CDR3 spells CSVAGTSGVETQYF. CDR3 DNA sequence: TGCAGCGTGGCCGGGACTAGCGGGGTCGAGACCCAGTACTTC.

Here the CDR3 reads CAWSVQTATPGANVLTF. The CDR3, as DNA: TGTGCCTGGAGTGTACAGACCGCTACGCCCGGGGCCAACGTCCTGACTTTC. This chain joins TRBV30 and TRBJ2-6; the D is unclear. The germline gives CDR1 GTSNPN, CDR2 SVGIG (reference sequence). Trimming took 0 bases from V and 4 from J, leaving 16 bases between them. CDR3 length equals 17 residues.

The rearrangement uses TRBV7-2 and TRBJ1-5; a possible D gene is TRBD1 (5 bases). The CDR3 runs to 14 residues. V was cut by 2 bases and J by 6 bases, with 11 bases left in between. Germline V gene lookup returns CDR1 SGHTA and CDR2 FQGNSA. The CDR3 loop is CASSLQGSSQPQHF. The DNA of the CDR3 is TGTGCCAGCAGCTTACAGGGTTCAAGTCAGCCCCAGCATTTT.

CDR3 nucleotides: TGCGCCAGCAGCCAAATGGGGCTAGCGGTAGATACGCAGTATTTT. Its protein is CASSQMGLAVDTQYF. V and J are TRBV4-3 and TRBJ2-3; TRBD2 matches at 7 bases. The J segment lost 5 bases and the V segment lost 2 bases, leaving 7 bases of the junction unmatched. The CDR3 totals 15 residues. CDR1 is LGHNA, CDR2 YSLEER, per germline.

This clone was observed a handful of times. The V and J genes are TRBV6-5 and TRBJ1-1; D is undetermined. The V end lost 2 bases, the J end lost 3 bases, and 10 bases lay between the germline ends. Germline lookup yields CDR1 MNHEY and CDR2 SVGAGI. The CDR3 has 14 residues. CDR3 coding DNA: TGTGCCAGCAGTTACGATCTATGGTACACTGAAGCTTTCTTT. This encodes CASSYDLWYTEAFF.

The chain uses TRBV9 and TRBJ1-2; tentatively, D is TRBD1 (6 bases). The CDR3 loop spans 13 amino acids. Between the trimmed V and J ends, which lost 3 bases and 3 bases, there was a span of 9 bases. The germline V gene has CDR1 SGDLS and CDR2 YYNGEE. CDR3 DNA: TGTGCCAGCAGCGCTACAGGGCACTATGGCTACACCTTC. Its protein is CASSATGHYGYTF.

The chain joins TRBV11-3 to TRBJ2-1, with 10 bases lining up with TRBD2. The CDR3 covers 15 residues. Germline V gene data show CDR1 as SGHNT and CDR2 as YENEEA. The trim removed 5 bases at V and 7 bases at J, leaving 8 bases unmatched. The CDR3 DNA reads TGTGCCAGCAGCCCCAAGCGGGGGGGCTTTAATGAGCAGTTCTTC. It yields the protein CASSPKRGGFNEQFF.

The V and J genes are TRBV30 and TRBJ1-1, with D uncertain. V shed 0 bases and J shed 4 bases, with 15 bases lying between them. The germline gives CDR1 GTSNPN, CDR2 SVGIG (reference sequence). This CDR3 has 15 amino acids. The chain's CDR3 is CAWSVRPSEGTEAFF. The CDR3 DNA reads as TGTGCCTGGAGTGTACGGCCGTCCGAGGGCACTGAAGCTTTCTTT.

The chain employs TRBV9 and TRBJ1-6; 8 bases agree with TRBD1. V lost 0 bases and J lost 2; bases outside the gene matches: 4. The CDR3 loop spans 17 amino acids. Germline CDR1 reads SGDLS; CDR2 reads YYNGEE. In nucleotides, the CDR3 is TGTGCCAGCAGCGTAGAACAGGGGGACCCCTATAATTCACCCCTCCACTTT. It translates to CASSVEQGDPYNSPLHF. Full variable domain (missing parts from reference TRBV9 and TRBJ1-6): DSGVTQTPKHLITATGQRVTLRCSPRSGDLSVYWYQQSLDQGLQFLIQYYNGEERAKGNILERFSAQQFPDLHSELNLSSLELGDSALYFCASSVEQGDPYNSPLHFGNGTRLTVT.

V is TRBV6-4 and J is TRBJ2-2; TRBD1 agrees at 12 bases. Germline V gene lookup returns CDR1 MRHNA and CDR2 SNTAGT. This CDR3 spans 15 amino acids. The V and J ends lost 6 bases and 5 bases, in that order; junction bases with no gene match: 4. CDR3 loop: CASRPGQGATGELFF. As DNA, the CDR3 is TGTGCCAGCAGGCCGGGACAGGGGGCTACCGGGGAGCTGTTTTTT.

J is TRBJ1-3 and V is TRBV7-2; D call uncertain. CDR1 SGHTA and CDR2 FQGNSA come from the germline V gene. The CDR3 extends over 17 amino acids. V was trimmed by 0 bases and J by 0 bases, leaving 12 bases between them. The CDR3: CASSLALAQSSGNTIYF. CDR3 sequence (DNA): TGTGCCAGCAGCTTAGCCTTAGCACAATCCTCTGGAAACACCATATATTTT.

In its sample, this clone was seen once. This chain connects TRBV6-6 to TRBJ1-1, with no clear D. The CDR3 sequence is 14 residues long. Trimming cost V 2 bases and J 5 bases, with 12 bases left between them. The V gene's germline CDR1 is MNHNY and CDR2 SVGAGI (reference sequence). The CDR3 loop is CASSYTRQWTEAFF. The CDR3 DNA is TGTGCCAGCAGTTACACCCGTCAGTGGACTGAAGCTTTCTTT.

The genes are TRBV28 and TRBJ2-1, with D possibly being TRBD1 (5 bases). The CDR3 extends over 19 amino acids. With 5 bases removed from V and 0 bases from J, the gap between germline ends came to 23 bases. CDR1 is MDHEN and CDR2 is SYDVKM in the germline V gene. The CDR3 DNA reads as TGTGCCAGCAGTCCGACCCCCTCGACAGCGATTACCTCCTACAATGAGCAGTTCTTC. Its translation: CASSPTPSTAITSYNEQFF.

The CDR3 region has the DNA TGTGCCAGCAGCTTGGGACTAGCGGGGCCGTACGAGCAGTACTTC. Its translation: CASSLGLAGPYEQYF. The chain is built from TRBV11-2 and TRBJ2-7; 13 bases are a match to TRBD2. J was trimmed by 4 bases and V by 3 bases; bases with no gene match: 3. CDR1 and CDR2 (germline): SGHAT, FQNNGV. The CDR3 spans 15 residues.

The chain links TRBV5-6 to TRBJ2-3, with TRBD2 identical over 9 bases. Germline V CDR1 and CDR2: SGHDT, YYEEEE. V was clipped by 0 bases and J by 3 bases; unmatched bases: 5. This CDR3 comprises 16 residues. The CDR3 loop reads CASSLGRGGRTDTQYF. DNA for the CDR3: TGTGCCAGCAGCTTGGGGCGGGGGGGCCGAACAGATACGCAGTATTTT.

In DNA, the CDR3 is TGCAGCGTTGGTTATAGCCGGAGCACAGATACGCAGTATTTT. Amino acids: CSVGYSRSTDTQYF. The chain is built from TRBV29-1 and TRBJ2-3; D ambiguous. Germline loops: CDR1 SQVTM, CDR2 ANQGSEA. The CDR3 runs to 14 residues. Between the trimmed V and J ends, which lost 4 bases and 0 bases, there was a span of 11 bases.

There are a few counts of this clone. This chain links TRBV7-2 with TRBJ1-1, with 7 bases identical to TRBD1. With V trimmed by 5 bases and J by 4 bases, 13 bases remained unmatched. CDR1 is SGHTA, CDR2 FQGNSA, per germline. This CDR3 spans 16 amino acids. The CDR3 loop reads CASSREGGPRTTEAFF. The CDR3 bases are TGTGCCAGCAGCCGCGAAGGGGGCCCACGGACCACTGAAGCTTTCTTT.

V usage is TRBV5-4 and J usage is TRBJ2-7; D ambiguous. Between the trimmed V and J ends, which lost 0 bases and 0 bases, there was a span of 10 bases. The CDR3 loop spans 15 amino acids. From germline, CDR1 is SGHNT and CDR2 YYREEE (reference sequence). CDR3 nucleotides: TGTGCCAGCAGCTTGGGGGCAACACACTCCTACGAGCAGTACTTC. It translates to CASSLGATHSYEQYF.

The CDR3 region is CASSVQGGVYDYGYTF. The CDR3 DNA sequence: TGTGCCAGCAGCGTTCAAGGGGGAGTTTATGACTATGGCTACACCTTC. This chain uses TRBV5-5 with TRBJ1-2; possible D gene TRBD1, 6 bases. The CDR3 is made up of 16 amino acids. Germline-derived CDR1 and CDR2 are SGHKS and YYEKEE (reference sequence). V was clipped by 4 bases and J by 3 bases, with 19 bases between them.